This TCR beta chain was retrieved from a study of blood T cells in healthy people across ages. This CDR3 is built from 17 residues. Trimming shortened V by 3 bases and J by 8 bases, and 23 bases separated the two germline ends. CDR1 and CDR2 (germline): MNHNS, SASEGT. A second PCR, run for about 7 to 11 cycles, used a sample-barcoded 5' primer plus a J-beta primer mix. TCRdb itself ran the 5' RACE reads through MiXCR, one entry per CDR3 protein. Of under 1,100,000 distinct CDR3 sequences detected, approximately 26% appear once; the ten largest clones hold approximately 0.71%. This clonotype appeared a few times. In addition, the sample was reused for a study of T cells of mothers and their children.

The sequencing sample was made of blood. This TCR was recovered from a girl aged 2 to 9 in good health. J is TRBJ2-1 and V is TRBV6-1; D might be TRBD2 (5 bases). CDR3 bases: TGTGCCAGCAGTGAGTCGACTTTGGTAGCTAGCCGGGATGAGCAGTTCTTC. It encodes CASSESTLVASRDEQFF.